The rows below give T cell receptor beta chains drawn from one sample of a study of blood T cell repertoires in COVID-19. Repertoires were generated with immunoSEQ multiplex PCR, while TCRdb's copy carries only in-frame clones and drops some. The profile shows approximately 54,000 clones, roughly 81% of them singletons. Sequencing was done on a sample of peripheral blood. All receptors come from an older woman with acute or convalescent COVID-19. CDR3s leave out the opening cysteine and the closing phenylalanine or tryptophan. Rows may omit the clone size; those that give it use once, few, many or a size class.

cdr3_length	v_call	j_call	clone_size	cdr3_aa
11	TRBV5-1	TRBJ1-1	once	ATAQGMNTEAF
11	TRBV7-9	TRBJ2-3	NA	ASIRETGRTQY
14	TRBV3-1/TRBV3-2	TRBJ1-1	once	ASSPRIDTGMTEAF
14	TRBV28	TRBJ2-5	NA	ASRLPGQGGPETQY
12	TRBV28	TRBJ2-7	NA	ASSLWSTVYEQY
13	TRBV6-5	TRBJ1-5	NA	ASIREGGLNQPQH
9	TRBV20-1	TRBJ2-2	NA	SALAPGELF
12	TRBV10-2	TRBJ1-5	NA	ASSDDRSNQPQH
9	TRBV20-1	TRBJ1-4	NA	SAWEGVELF
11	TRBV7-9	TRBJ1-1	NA	ASSPVGGTEAF
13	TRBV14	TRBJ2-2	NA	ASSQGSSRIGELF
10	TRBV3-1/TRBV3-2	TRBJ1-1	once	ASSQGSLVAF
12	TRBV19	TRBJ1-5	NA	ASTSSGGVQPQH
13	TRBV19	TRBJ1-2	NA	ASSIESQGTYGYT
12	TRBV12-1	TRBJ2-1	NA	ASSARDRENEQF
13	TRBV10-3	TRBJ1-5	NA	AISGTVDSNQPQH
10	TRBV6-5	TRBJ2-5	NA	ASLRDREIQY
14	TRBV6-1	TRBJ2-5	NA	ASSDLRAVNVETQY
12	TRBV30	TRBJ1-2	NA	AWNQGTGSYGYT
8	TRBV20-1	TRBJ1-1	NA	SARNTEAF
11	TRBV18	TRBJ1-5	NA	ASSPSENQPQH
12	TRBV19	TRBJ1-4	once	ASSRGQGNEKLF
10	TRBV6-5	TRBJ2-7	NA	ASSLGGAEQY
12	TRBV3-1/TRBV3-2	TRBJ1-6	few	ASSPGSVNSPLH
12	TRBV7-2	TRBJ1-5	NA	ASSPDRVQQPQH
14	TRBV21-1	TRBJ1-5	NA	ASSCRKGQGVQPQH
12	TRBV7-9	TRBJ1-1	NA	ASSLDTTNTEAF
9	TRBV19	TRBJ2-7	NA	ASGQRYEQY
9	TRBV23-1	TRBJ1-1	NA	ASSRTDEAF
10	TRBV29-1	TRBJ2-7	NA	SGKQGPYEQY
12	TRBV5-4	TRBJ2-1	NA	ASSLWGRTGEQF
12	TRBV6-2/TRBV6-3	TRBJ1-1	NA	ASRLTGGNTEAF
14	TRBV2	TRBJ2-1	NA	ASRLAAQGTYNEQF
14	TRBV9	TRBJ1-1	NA	ASSDTPARTDTEAF
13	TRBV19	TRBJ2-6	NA	ASSTRSAGANVLT
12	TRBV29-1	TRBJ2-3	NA	SVASGSITDTQY
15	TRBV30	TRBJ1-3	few	AWSPFGTDNAGDTIY
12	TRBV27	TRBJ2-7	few	ASSLGGRAYEQY
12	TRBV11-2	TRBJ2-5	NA	ASSGGVGGETQY
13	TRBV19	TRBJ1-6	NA	ASSTGGSYNSPLH
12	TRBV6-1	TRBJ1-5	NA	ASSENRGRQPQH
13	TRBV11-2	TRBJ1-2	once	ASSPQQGTHYGYT
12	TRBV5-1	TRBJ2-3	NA	ASSTTSGGDTQY
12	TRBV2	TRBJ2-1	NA	ASSPGTSSREQF
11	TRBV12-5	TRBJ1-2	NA	ASAPDRARGYT
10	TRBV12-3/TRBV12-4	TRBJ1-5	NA	ASSYHRDLQH
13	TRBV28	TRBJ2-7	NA	ASSSWTDRTYEQY
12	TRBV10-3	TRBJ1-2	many	AISESESNYGYT
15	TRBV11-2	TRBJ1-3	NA	ASSPPGRANSGNTIY
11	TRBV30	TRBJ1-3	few	AARQGAGNTIY
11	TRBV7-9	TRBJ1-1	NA	ASTKGVNTEAF
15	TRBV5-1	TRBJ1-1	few	ASSVPRAGGLNTEAF
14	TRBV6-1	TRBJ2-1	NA	ASSEFAGGGYNEQF
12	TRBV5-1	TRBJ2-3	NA	ASSTQGSTDTQY